This TCR beta chain came from a study of T cells in Graves' hyperthyroidism and ophthalmopathy. RNA transcripts were the template for amplifying TCR beta CDR3 regions. HTBI primers were used for first-round RT-PCR of the TCR CDR3. TCRdb reprocessed the multiplex PCR reads with MiXCR, giving one entry per CDR3 protein. The table shows about 530,000 distinct CDR3 sequences, with approximately 17% occurring only once. CDR3 size: 15 residues. The V and J ends lost 8 bases and 4 bases, in that order; junction bases with no gene match: 12. Germline CDR1 reads DFQATT; CDR2 reads SNEGSKA (reference sequence).

The origin of this receptor is a woman between 18 and 29 years old with Graves' ophthalmopathy. What was sequenced was blood. The rearrangement links TRBV20-1 to TRBJ2-3, with TRBD2 matching over 10 bases. DNA of the CDR3: TGCAGTTCCAACAAGAGGCTAGCGGGGGCAGATACGCAGTATTTT. This translates into CSSNKRLAGADTQYF.